A single sample gave rise to the 18 T cell receptor beta chains below, sequenced in a study of regulatory T cells in long-lasting Graves disease. Time point indicated: persistent/refractory GD, antithyroid drugs over 5 years with positive TRAb. Extracted PBMC RNA gave rise to the TCR library. Both iRepertoire HTBI primers and Arm-PCR of CDR3 regions were used to build the TCR beta libraries. TCRdb reanalysed the multiplex PCR reads using MiXCR and keeps one entry per CDR3 protein. The repertoire holds more than 300,000 distinct CDR3 sequences, with 20% to 25% as singletons. The starting material was peripheral blood mononuclear cells (PBMCs), obtained when the disease was refractory, from a patient treated with antithyroid drugs. The receptors originated from a woman aged 35 to 49 with Graves disease.

This clonotype has more than one count but fewer than ten. The CDR3 loop reads CASSFIPGTLNQPQHF. In DNA form, the CDR3 reads TGTGCCAGCAGTTTTATACCCGGGACACTCAATCAGCCCCAGCATTTT. The V and J genes are TRBV28 and TRBJ1-5; D might be TRBD1 (6 bases). Germline CDR1 and CDR2: MDHEN and SYDVKM. Trimming stripped 3 bases from V and 3 bases from J, with 15 bases between. This CDR3 is built from 16 residues.

This clonotype was counted ten times or more. The chain combines TRBV15 with TRBJ1-2; no reliable D call. This CDR3 is 16 amino acids long. V lost 1 base to trimming and J lost 5 bases, with 17 bases between them. Germline V gene data show CDR1 as LNHNV and CDR2 as YYDKDF (reference sequence). This chain's CDR3 is CATSRGLLATEYGYTF. In nucleotides, the CDR3 is TGTGCCACCAGCAGAGGCTTATTAGCGACGGAATATGGCTACACCTTC.

This clonotype was counted ten times or more. The V gene is TRBV6-1, the J gene TRBJ2-4; D may match TRBD1 or TRBD2 (5 bases each). The CDR3 sequence is 13 residues long. Germline V gives CDR1 MNHNS, CDR2 SASEGT. Trimming took 6 bases from V and 9 from J, leaving 15 bases between them. CDR3 sequence reads: CASRNGWDGIQYF. Written as DNA, the CDR3 is TGTGCCAGCAGGAATGGTTGGGACGGCATTCAGTACTTC.

This clonotype has ten or more counts. The chain has TRBV2 and TRBJ1-5, with D possibly matching TRBD1 (6 bases). The germline gives CDR1 SNHLY, CDR2 FYNNEI. Trimming removed 8 bases from V and 4 bases from J, with 12 bases in between. The length of the CDR3 is 13 residues. CDR3 residues: CASGGQKNQPQHF. For the CDR3, the DNA is TGTGCCAGCGGAGGACAGAAGAATCAGCCCCAGCATTTT.

The J gene is TRBJ1-2, the V gene TRBV29-1; TRBD1 is a possible D gene (6 bases). This CDR3 is 13 amino acids long. Germline loops: CDR1 SQVTM, CDR2 ANQGSEA. V was clipped by 3 bases and J by 7 bases, with 15 bases between them. The CDR3 sequence is CSVDTTGAGGYTF. The CDR3 DNA follows: TGCAGCGTTGATACGACAGGAGCGGGTGGCTACACCTTC.

This clonotype showed up many times. This chain connects TRBV29-1 to TRBJ1-2; D gene ambiguous. With 5 bases removed from V and 4 bases from J, the gap between germline ends came to 11 bases. CDR1 SQVTM and CDR2 ANQGSEA come from the germline V gene. The CDR3 is made up of 12 amino acids. The chain's CDR3 is CSVRGKTYGYTF. CDR3 sequence (DNA): TGCAGCGTTAGAGGGAAGACCTATGGCTACACCTTC.

V and J are TRBV6-5 and TRBJ2-7; the match to TRBD1 covers 11 bases. The CDR3 covers 16 residues. With V trimmed by 1 base and J by 2 bases, 4 bases remained unmatched. CDR1 and CDR2 from the germline V gene are MNHEY and SVGAGI. The CDR3 region is CASSYLWDRGAYEQYF. The CDR3 DNA reads as TGTGCCAGCAGTTACTTATGGGACAGGGGGGCCTACGAGCAGTACTTC.

The rearrangement links TRBV19 to TRBJ2-7; D is unclear. Germline lookup yields CDR1 LNHDA and CDR2 SQIVND (reference sequence). Trimming took off 3 bases at V and 2 bases at J, with 8 bases between the two ends. There are 13 residues in the CDR3. In nucleotides, the CDR3 is TGTGCCAGTAGTATCTCCTACCCCTACGAGCAGTACTTC. Translated: CASSISYPYEQYF.

In regard to this clonotype: With a much larger clone just one base away, this may be a read error. Here the CDR3 omits its conserved ending phenylalanine or tryptophan, so a read error is the likely source. This chain uses TRBV12-5 with TRBJ2-1, with TRBD2 matching 10 bases. CDR3 length: 16 amino acids. The ends lost 4 bases at V and 7 bases at J; junction bases unmatched: 10. Germline V lookup: CDR1 LGHNT, CDR2 FRNRAP. For the CDR3, the DNA is TGTGCTAGTGGTTCGCGCCCCGGGACTAGCGTTAATGAGCAGTTCTAC. Translating it yields CASGSRPGTSVNEQFY.

V usage is TRBV20-1 and J usage is TRBJ2-2; TRBD2 agrees at 11 bases. The CDR3 has 20 amino acids. V lost 3 bases to trimming and J lost 0 bases; unmatched junction nucleotides: 15. Per germline, CDR1 DFQATT and CDR2 SNEGSKA (reference sequence). The CDR3, as DNA: TGCAGTGCTAGGAGGGGGGATCGGACTAGCGGGCTATCGAACACCGGGGAGCTGTTTTTT. Translating gives CSARRGDRTSGLSNTGELFF.

This clonotype was observed many times. The chain links TRBV15 to TRBJ2-2; D possibly corresponds to TRBD2 (5 bases). Germline-derived CDR1 and CDR2 are LNHNV and YYDKDF (reference sequence). Trimming shortened V by 1 base and J by 0 bases, and 6 bases separated the two germline ends. This CDR3 is built from 15 residues. CDR3 DNA sequence: TGTGCCACCAGCAGAGTACTAGCGAACACCGGGGAGCTGTTTTTT. Its translation is CATSRVLANTGELFF.

The table lists this clonotype with a few counts. A much larger clone lies a single base off, so this may be a read error. The chain carries TRBV6-1 and TRBJ2-5, with D maybe TRBD2 (5 bases). The length of the CDR3 is 14 residues. Germline assignment: CDR1 MNHNS and CDR2 SASEGT. The CDR3 loop reads CASSPSGAKEAQYF. For the CDR3, the DNA is TGTGCCAGCAGTCCCAGCGGAGCAAAAGAGGCCCAGTACTTC.

This clonotype showed up many times. The chain joins TRBV28 to TRBJ2-7; TRBD1 or TRBD2 may be the D gene (5 bases each). Germline CDR1 and CDR2: MDHEN and SYDVKM. This CDR3 spans 15 amino acids. Trimming cost V 5 bases and J 2 bases, with 16 bases left between them. CDR3 loop: CASSTVGATPYEQYF. CDR3 DNA: TGTGCCAGCAGTACCGTCGGGGCTACTCCCTACGAGCAGTACTTC.

The chain is built from TRBV7-9 and TRBJ1-3, with D possibly matching TRBD1 (5 bases). This CDR3 region has 15 residues. The germline V gene encodes CDR1 SEHNR and CDR2 FQNEAQ (reference sequence). The germline V and J ends were trimmed by 7 bases and 0 bases, with 13 bases remaining between them. CDR3 bases: TGTGCCAGCACCTTCCGGGGGAGCTCTGGAAACACCATATATTTT. Its protein is CASTFRGSSGNTIYF.

The V gene is TRBV7-9, the J gene TRBJ1-1, with D uncertain. Germline loops: CDR1 SEHNR, CDR2 FQNEAQ (reference sequence). Deletions cut 5 bases from V and 5 bases from J, with 18 bases between. This CDR3 is 15 amino acids long. The chain's CDR3 is CASSLRSFGTTEAFF. The CDR3 DNA follows: TGTGCCAGCAGCCTTAGATCGTTCGGAACGACTGAAGCTTTCTTT.

This clonotype was counted many times. The rearrangement uses TRBV15 and TRBJ1-2, with a possible D match to TRBD1 (6 bases). Per the germline V gene, CDR1 is LNHNV and CDR2 is YYDKDF (reference sequence). The germline V and J ends were trimmed by 0 bases and 5 bases, with 10 bases remaining between them. This CDR3 has 14 residues. In nucleotides, the CDR3 is TGTGCCACCAGCAGAGATATCGGACAGTATGGCTACACCTTC. Its protein is CATSRDIGQYGYTF. Full variable domain (rest looked up from reference TRBV15 and TRBJ1-2): DAMVIQNPRYQVTQFGKPVTLSCSQTLNHNVMYWYQQKSSQAPKLLFHYYDKDFNNEADTPDNFQSRRPNTSFCFLDIRSPGLGDTAMYLCATSRDIGQYGYTFGSGTRLTVV.

V is TRBV28 and J is TRBJ2-7; D ambiguous. CDR1 is MDHEN and CDR2 is SYDVKM in the germline V gene. The germline V and J ends were trimmed by 2 bases and 2 bases, with 10 bases remaining between them. CDR3 length equals 14 residues. In DNA, the CDR3 is TGTGCCAGCAGTTTAATTCCCCCTACCTACGAGCAGTACTTC. It is translated as CASSLIPPTYEQYF.

This chain links TRBV28 with TRBJ2-3, with 8 positions matching TRBD1. The CDR3 length is 14 residues. Germline V gene lookup returns CDR1 MDHEN and CDR2 SYDVKM. The junction had 3 bases not matched to a gene; V was cut back by 2 bases and J by 5 bases. This chain's CDR3 is CASSLPTGVDTQYF. The CDR3 DNA reads as TGTGCCAGCAGTTTACCGACAGGGGTAGATACGCAGTATTTT.